The 32 T cell receptor beta chains below all came from one sample that was sequenced in a study of cytomegalovirus exposure and HLA in healthy donors. Vbeta (60) and Jbeta (13) primers were used in the PCR. Profiled with immunoSEQ multiplex PCR; TCRdb holds only in-frame clones, not every one. The data contain 100,000 to 150,000 clones, more than 60% of them singletons. The sequenced sample was PBMCs. The receptors stem from a man aged 25-45 years in good health and CMV-seronegative.

The table lists this clone with a few counts. The rearrangement uses TRBV2 and TRBJ1-1; no clear D gene. The germline V gene has CDR1 SNHLY and CDR2 FYNNEI. The CDR3 totals 13 residues. V was cut by 0 bases and J by 5 bases, with 7 bases left in between. CDR3 sequence (DNA): TGTGCCAGCAGTGAAGCGTGGCATACTGAAGCTTTCTTT. Its protein is CASSEAWHTEAFF.

In its sample, this clone was seen once. The chain employs TRBV28 and TRBJ2-1, with a possible D match to TRBD2 (6 bases). The CDR3 contains 14 residues. The V gene lost 8 bases and the J gene lost 4 bases, with 15 bases spanning the gap. Germline V gives CDR1 MDHEN, CDR2 SYDVKM. The CDR3, as DNA: TGTGCCAGCCTGCGGGACTTCATATACAATGAGCAGTTCTTC. It specifies CASLRDFIYNEQFF.

V and J are TRBV28 and TRBJ1-5; no firm D call. Looked up from germline, CDR1 is MDHEN and CDR2 is SYDVKM. Trimming removed 1 base at V and 2 bases at J, with 12 bases between. This CDR3 is built from 16 residues. The CDR3 region has the DNA TGTGCCAGCAGTTTATCCCCGGGTAGAGGCAATCAGCCCCAGCATTTT. Protein: CASSLSPGRGNQPQHF. Filled out from reference TRBV28 and TRBJ1-5, the complete variable domain reads DVKVTQSSRYLVKRTGEKVFLECVQDMDHENMFWYRQDPGLGLRLIYFSYDVKMKEKGDIPEGYSVSREKKERFSLILESASTNQTSMYLCASSLSPGRGNQPQHFGDGTRLSIL.

This clone came up a few times. The V and J genes are TRBV18 and TRBJ2-2; TRBD2 matches 7 bases. J gave up 0 bases and V 4 bases, and 5 bases lay outside the gene matches. CDR3 length: 16 amino acids. Germline V gene data show CDR1 as KGHSH and CDR2 as LQKENI. The chain's CDR3 is CASSLFSGANTGELFF. In nucleotides, the CDR3 is TGTGCCAGCTCACTATTCAGCGGGGCGAACACCGGGGAGCTGTTTTTT.

The chain joins TRBV18 to TRBJ2-5, with TRBD2 identical over 10 bases. The CDR3 sequence is 14 residues long. Germline values: CDR1 KGHSH, CDR2 LQKENI. Trimming removed 4 bases from V and 3 bases from J; junction bases left unmatched: 2. CDR3 sequence (DNA): TGTGCCAGCTCACTAGGACTAGCGGAAGAGACCCAGTACTTC. This gives the protein CASSLGLAEETQYF.

The chain couples TRBV9 to TRBJ2-1; 11 bases line up with TRBD2. Looked up from germline, CDR1 is SGDLS and CDR2 is YYNGEE. V lost 0 bases to trimming and J lost 4 bases; unmatched junction nucleotides: 3. The CDR3 consists of 16 residues. The CDR3 loop is CASSVVGLAAYNEQFF. DNA of the CDR3: TGTGCCAGCAGCGTAGTGGGACTAGCGGCTTACAATGAGCAGTTCTTC.

This clone was observed once. The rearrangement uses TRBV7-9 and TRBJ1-1, with D possibly being TRBD1 (5 bases). This CDR3 is built from 14 residues. V lost 5 bases and J lost 8, with 18 bases in between. The germline CDR1 and CDR2 sequences are SEHNR and FQNEAQ (reference sequence). The CDR3 loop reads CASSALTDQGEAFF. CDR3 in DNA: TGTGCCAGCAGCGCCCTGACAGACCAAGGAGAAGCTTTCTTT.

The chain joins TRBV6-5 to TRBJ1-2; 7 bases match TRBD1. CDR3 length equals 15 residues. V gave up 6 bases and J gave up 5 bases; unmatched junction bases: 12. Germline CDR1 is MNHEY and CDR2 is SVGAGI. CDR3: CASRGSGTEVYGYTF. The CDR3 nucleotides read TGTGCCAGCAGAGGATCCGGGACAGAAGTTTATGGCTACACCTTC.

This clone was observed a handful of times. This chain joins TRBV11-2 and TRBJ1-4; 8 positions agree with TRBD1. Trimming at V came to 3 bases and at J to 3 bases, leaving 9 bases not matched to a gene. There are 17 residues in the CDR3. The V gene's germline CDR1 is SGHAT and CDR2 FQNNGV. The CDR3 coding sequence is TGTGCCAGCAGCTTTGGTCGGCAGGGGGCAGCTAATGAAAAACTGTTTTTT. Protein product: CASSFGRQGAANEKLFF.

The chain has TRBV6-1 and TRBJ2-3; 9 bases match TRBD1. Germline lookup yields CDR1 MNHNS and CDR2 SASEGT. The J segment lost 3 bases and the V segment lost 7 bases, leaving 8 bases of the junction unmatched. The CDR3 is 15 amino acids. The CDR3 is CASNLGGTGTDTQYF. The CDR3 DNA reads TGTGCCAGCAACCTGGGGGGGACAGGGACAGATACGCAGTATTTT.

The chain recombines TRBV11-2 with TRBJ2-5; perhaps TRBD2 as D (6 bases). In germline, CDR1 is SGHAT, CDR2 FQNNGV. V was trimmed by 5 bases and J by 0 bases, leaving 10 bases between them. The CDR3 covers 14 residues. CDR3 bases: TGTGCCAGCAGCCCATCTAGCGACCAAGAGACCCAGTACTTC. Its translation is CASSPSSDQETQYF. The variable domain in full, with the rest retrieved from reference TRBV11-2 and TRBJ2-5, is EAGVAQSPRYKIIEKRQSVAFWCNPISGHATLYWYQQILGQGPKLLIQFQNNGVVDDSQLPKDRFSAERLKGVDSTLKIQPAKLEDSAVYLCASSPSSDQETQYFGPGTRLLVL.

The chain recombines TRBV9 with TRBJ2-7; D may be TRBD1 (6 bases). The germline V gene has CDR1 SGDLS and CDR2 YYNGEE. V dropped 0 bases and J dropped 6 bases, with 13 bases sitting between them. The CDR3 has 14 amino acids. CDR3 DNA sequence: TGTGCCAGCAGCGTAGCCTTCGGACAGACCGAGCAGTACTTC. This translates into CASSVAFGQTEQYF.

The chain has TRBV7-9 and TRBJ1-6; D is unresolved. From germline, CDR1 is SEHNR and CDR2 FQNEAQ (reference sequence). V was pared by 5 bases and J by 6 bases, with 11 bases between. CDR3 length: 14 residues. The CDR3 DNA reads as TGTGCCAGCAGCCCGGCGGGCACTAATTCACCCCTCCACTTT. Translated, it gives CASSPAGTNSPLHF.

The J gene is TRBJ2-7, the V gene TRBV6-5, with a tentative D call TRBD2 (5 bases). V was shortened by 0 bases and J by 2 bases, with 11 bases between the two germline ends. Per germline, CDR1 MNHEY and CDR2 SVGAGI. This CDR3 region has 15 residues. The CDR3 DNA sequence: TGTGCCAGCAGTTACTCGGAGGTTGGACCCTACGAGCAGTACTTC. Protein: CASSYSEVGPYEQYF.

As DNA, the CDR3 is TGTGCCAGCGTGGTACCGGCGAACACCGGGGAGCTGTTTTTT. This codes for CASVVPANTGELFF. This chain connects TRBV6-1 to TRBJ2-2; unclear D gene. V lost 8 bases, J lost 0 bases, and 10 bases lay in between. CDR1 MNHNS and CDR2 SASEGT come from the germline V gene. This CDR3 has 14 residues.

The V and J genes are TRBV9 and TRBJ1-2, with D perhaps matching TRBD1 (6 bases). CDR3 length: 16 residues. The V end lost 0 bases, the J end lost 5 bases, and 17 bases lay between the germline ends. The germline V gene has CDR1 SGDLS and CDR2 YYNGEE. CDR3 loop: CASSVGHDRSGYGYTF. The DNA for the CDR3 is TGTGCCAGCAGCGTAGGACATGACAGGTCTGGGTATGGCTACACCTTC.

The chain is built from TRBV19 and TRBJ1-5; TRBD1 matches 9 bases. The germline V gene has CDR1 LNHDA and CDR2 SQIVND (reference sequence). The CDR3 runs to 17 residues. J lost 4 bases, V lost 5 bases, and 12 bases had no gene match. CDR3 protein: CASSWPPGTGINQPQHF. The CDR3 coding sequence is TGTGCCAGTAGTTGGCCCCCCGGGACAGGGATTAATCAGCCCCAGCATTTT. The whole variable domain, filled in from reference TRBV19 and TRBJ1-5, reads DGGITQSPKYLFRKEGQNVTLSCEQNLNHDAMYWYRQDPGQGLRLIYYSQIVNDFQKGDIAEGYSVSREKKESFPLTVTSAQKNPTAFYLCASSWPPGTGINQPQHFGDGTRLSIL.

This clone was seen only once. This chain connects TRBV6-1 to TRBJ2-7; a possible D gene is TRBD1 (5 bases). The CDR3 loop spans 13 amino acids. Germline loops: CDR1 MNHNS, CDR2 SASEGT. The CDR3 here is CAGARAISGEQYF. In DNA form, the CDR3 reads TGTGCTGGGGCCAGGGCCATCTCCGGCGAGCAGTACTTC.

V is TRBV5-6 and J is TRBJ1-5; D uncertain. V lost 3 bases to trimming and J lost 4 bases, with 20 bases between them. Germline CDR1 SGHDT, CDR2 YYEEEE. The CDR3 length is 17 residues. In nucleotides, the CDR3 is TGTGCCAGCAGCTCCTGGGAGGAATATTTACTAAATCAGCCCCAGCATTTT. Its translation: CASSSWEEYLLNQPQHF.

This chain joins TRBV5-5 and TRBJ1-2; 7 bases are shared with TRBD1. J was trimmed by 8 bases and V by 4 bases; bases with no gene match: 11. The germline CDR1 and CDR2 sequences are SGHKS and YYEKEE (reference sequence). This CDR3 has 14 residues. The CDR3 region is CASSPRRGEDGYTF. In DNA, the CDR3 is TGTGCCAGCAGCCCCCGCAGGGGGGAAGACGGCTACACCTTC.

The rearrangement joins TRBV7-9 to TRBJ2-2; TRBD2 aligns across 7 bases. From germline, CDR1 is SEHNR and CDR2 FQNEAQ (reference sequence). The CDR3 runs 13 residues. The J segment lost 6 bases and the V segment lost 4 bases, leaving 2 bases of the junction unmatched. The CDR3 is CASSSGLAGELFF. As DNA, the CDR3 is TGTGCCAGCAGCTCCGGACTAGCCGGGGAGCTGTTTTTT.

The chain couples TRBV20-1 to TRBJ2-7; D gene unclear. The length of the CDR3 is 11 residues. Germline values: CDR1 DFQATT, CDR2 SNEGSKA (reference sequence). Trimming took 5 bases from V and 0 from J, leaving 5 bases between them. The CDR3 protein is CSALSSYEQYF. The DNA for the CDR3 is TGCAGTGCTCTGAGCTCCTACGAGCAGTACTTC.

V gene TRBV5-1 combines with J gene TRBJ2-3; TRBD2 might be the D (6 bases). This CDR3 region has 14 residues. Trimming stripped 1 base from V and 6 bases from J, with 12 bases between. The germline V gene has CDR1 SGHRS and CDR2 YFSETQ. The CDR3 DNA follows: TGCGCCAGCAGCTTGTTTTGGCTAGCGGATACGCAGTATTTT. Its translation is CASSLFWLADTQYF.

The chain joins TRBV11-2 to TRBJ1-1; no definite D call. CDR3 length equals 11 residues. CDR1 and CDR2 from the germline V gene are SGHAT and FQNNGV. The ends were cut back, 6 bases at V and 3 bases at J, with 5 bases in the middle. The CDR3 coding sequence is TGTGCCAGCAGTTCTGACACTGAAGCTTTCTTT. As protein: CASSSDTEAFF.

This clone was seen just once. The chain links TRBV18 to TRBJ1-1; D not certain. Germline CDR1 is KGHSH and CDR2 is LQKENI. V shed 0 bases and J shed 4 bases, with 12 bases lying between them. CDR3 length equals 15 residues. The CDR3 spells CASSPPRVKATEAFF. The CDR3 nucleotides read TGTGCCAGCTCACCACCGAGGGTTAAGGCCACTGAAGCTTTCTTT.

The chain employs TRBV6-6 and TRBJ2-7; D is unclear. The CDR3 sequence is 16 residues long. CDR1 is MNHNY and CDR2 is SVGAGI in the germline V gene (reference sequence). V was pared by 4 bases and J by 2 bases, with 18 bases between. For the CDR3, the DNA is TGTGCCAGCAGTTTCGGTGACTCCCCAGCAACCTACGAGCAGTACTTC. It yields the protein CASSFGDSPATYEQYF.

The chain joins TRBV6-5 to TRBJ2-1; maybe TRBD1 (5 bases). The CDR3 consists of 13 residues. V was shortened by 8 bases and J by 4 bases, with 12 bases between the two germline ends. The V gene's germline CDR1 is MNHEY and CDR2 SVGAGI. The CDR3 bases are TGTGCCAGCGCAGGCAGGGATTACAATGAGCAGTTCTTC. Its protein is CASAGRDYNEQFF.

V is TRBV9 and J is TRBJ2-2, with 9 nucleotides matching TRBD1. The CDR3 has 16 residues. J lost 4 bases, V lost 2 bases, and 6 bases had no gene match. The germline CDR1 and CDR2 sequences are SGDLS and YYNGEE. This CDR3 is CASSVTQGAPTGELFF. DNA for the CDR3: TGTGCCAGCAGCGTTACACAGGGGGCGCCCACCGGGGAGCTGTTTTTT. Using reference TRBV9 and TRBJ2-2 for the parts outside the CDR3, the full variable domain is DSGVTQTPKHLITATGQRVTLRCSPRSGDLSVYWYQQSLDQGLQFLIQYYNGEERAKGNILERFSAQQFPDLHSELNLSSLELGDSALYFCASSVTQGAPTGELFFGEGSRLTVL.

This chain uses TRBV6-1 with TRBJ1-5; 9 bases match TRBD1. The CDR3 contains 16 residues. The V gene end was trimmed by 4 bases and the J gene end by 6 bases; junction bases not matched to a gene: 10. Germline CDR1 is MNHNS and CDR2 is SASEGT. For the CDR3, the DNA is TGTGCCAGCAGTGCCGGTAGGGACAGGGTTCGTCAGCCCCAGCATTTT. Translation gives CASSAGRDRVRQPQHF.

The V call is TRBV6-1, the J call TRBJ1-1; TRBD1 might be the D (6 bases). V was pared by 7 bases and J by 10 bases, with 16 bases between. The CDR3 covers 12 residues. The germline V gene has CDR1 MNHNS and CDR2 SASEGT. CDR3 nucleotides: TGTGCCAGCAAGGGGCAGGAAGGGGGAGCTTTCTTT. As protein: CASKGQEGGAFF.

This chain links TRBV9 with TRBJ1-3; D is unclear. V lost 1 base and J lost 1, with 9 bases in between. The length of the CDR3 is 15 residues. Germline loops: CDR1 SGDLS, CDR2 YYNGEE. The CDR3 DNA is TGTGCCAGCAGCGTATCAGGTCTTTCTGGAAACACCATATATTTT. Translation gives CASSVSGLSGNTIYF.

J is TRBJ2-7 and V is TRBV5-1, with D possibly being TRBD2 (7 bases). The V end lost 4 bases, the J end lost 1 base, and 18 bases lay between the germline ends. CDR1 is SGHRS and CDR2 is YFSETQ in the germline V gene. The CDR3 length is 16 residues. CDR3: CASSRLGGGWSYEQYF. CDR3 nucleotides: TGCGCCAGCAGCCGCCTTGGGGGGGGCTGGTCCTACGAGCAGTACTTC.